This TCR beta chain was sequenced for a study of cytomegalovirus exposure and HLA in healthy donors. Overall study results and limits: HLA alleles showed associations with roughly 17,000 TCR beta sequences in a later analysis, at a 0.05 false discovery rate. Some 150 TCR beta chains were listed as cytomegalovirus-associated.

The CDR3 is made up of 15 amino acids. The V end lost 1 base, the J end lost 6 bases, and 14 bases lay between the germline ends. The germline CDR1 and CDR2 sequences are SGDLS and YYNGEE. The study ran its PCR with 60 Vbeta and 13 Jbeta primers. In the original workflow: It was a later analysis that counted 75 million to 90 million unique TCR beta chains, of which roughly 11 million were shared. The method was immunoSEQ multiplex PCR; TCRdb's version includes in-frame clones alone and lacks a portion of them. V and J calls and clone size are those listed in that table; D and trimming were worked out from the DNA. Its table records over 200,000 clones. Regarding this clone: Its antigen remains unidentified.

Samples came from healthy bone marrow donors. The receptor comes from a woman in her 30s in good health and CMV-seropositive. The sequencing sample was made of PBMCs. The rearrangement joins TRBV9 to TRBJ2-1; D is ambiguous. The CDR3 bases are TGTGCCAGCAGCGTATACCCCAGTCATTCCAATGAGCAGTTCTTC. Translated: CASSVYPSHSNEQFF. The complete variable domain, with remaining parts taken from reference TRBV9 and TRBJ2-1, reads DSGVTQTPKHLITATGQRVTLRCSPRSGDLSVYWYQQSLDQGLQFLIQYYNGEERAKGNILERFSAQQFPDLHSELNLSSLELGDSALYFCASSVYPSHSNEQFFGPGTRLTVL.